The 21 T cell receptor beta chains presented below share a single source sample, sequenced in a study of blood T cell repertoires in COVID-19. Here immunoSEQ multiplex PCR was the method, and the copy in TCRdb shows in-frame clones only, minus some. The sample lists 250,000 to 300,000 clones, approximately 86% occurring once. The specimen was peripheral blood. These receptors came from a woman aged 50 to 60 who had recovered from COVID-19.

CDR3 nucleotides: TGTGCCAGCAGCGTCGAAGGCGGGAGGGTATACAATGAGCAGTTCTTC. Amino acid sequence: CASSVEGGRVYNEQFF. V and J are TRBV7-2 and TRBJ2-1, with TRBD2 matching over 9 bases. The CDR3 is 16 amino acids. The V segment lost 5 bases and the J segment 4 bases; nucleotides outside the gene matches: 9. In germline, CDR1 is SGHTA, CDR2 FQGNSA.

A few counts support this clone. The chain links TRBV12-3 or TRBV12-4 to TRBJ1-1, with D possibly being TRBD1 (5 bases). The CDR3 is 12 amino acids. Trimming took off 3 bases at V and 6 bases at J, with 8 bases between the two ends. CDR3 sequence: CASSLRDAEAFF. CDR3 sequence (DNA): TGTGCCAGCAGTTTGCGGGACGCTGAAGCTTTCTTT.

The J gene is TRBJ2-3, the V gene TRBV19, with a weak D call TRBD2 (5 bases). Trimming removed 7 bases at V and 0 bases at J, with 8 bases between. CDR1 LNHDA and CDR2 SQIVND come from the germline V gene (reference sequence). The CDR3 has 13 residues. This CDR3 is CASNPGSTDTQYF. In DNA, the CDR3 is TGTGCCAGTAATCCGGGGAGCACAGATACGCAGTATTTT.

The rearrangement links TRBV4-3 to TRBJ2-3, with 10 bases fitting TRBD1. This CDR3 region has 16 residues. Germline CDR1 reads LGHNA; CDR2 reads YSLEER. J gave up 4 bases and V 3 bases, and 7 bases lay outside the gene matches. The DNA for the CDR3 is TGCGCCAGCAGCCAGACCGGGACAGGGGTAGCAGATACGCAGTATTTT. Translating it yields CASSQTGTGVADTQYF.

The CDR3 reads CASSKQPRLASSYEQYF. In DNA, the CDR3 is TGTGCCAGCAGCAAACAACCCAGACTAGCGTCCTCCTACGAGCAGTACTTC. This chain uses TRBV7-8 with TRBJ2-7; TRBD2 matches at 8 bases. The CDR3 spans 17 residues. Trimming cost V 5 bases and J 0 bases; bases outside gene matches: 12. In germline, CDR1 is SGHVS, CDR2 FQNEAQ.

The V and J genes are TRBV7-6 and TRBJ1-4, with TRBD1 as a possible D gene (6 bases). Trimming stripped 4 bases from V and 5 bases from J, with 14 bases between. The CDR3 spans 15 residues. The germline V gene encodes CDR1 SGHVS and CDR2 FNYEAQ. CDR3 region: CASSSFDRPNEKLFF. The CDR3 DNA is TGTGCCAGCAGCTCCTTTGACAGGCCAAATGAAAAACTGTTTTTT.

The gene calls are TRBV6-6 and TRBJ2-1; D is perhaps TRBD1 (5 bases). The germline V gene has CDR1 MNHNY and CDR2 SVGAGI (reference sequence). Trimming took off 5 bases at V and 5 bases at J, with 25 bases between the two ends. The CDR3 extends over 18 amino acids. As DNA, the CDR3 is TGTGCCAGCAGTCCCGACAAGGGGTATGCTAATGAAGACAATGAGCAGTTCTTC. This sequence encodes CASSPDKGYANEDNEQFF.

V usage is TRBV19 and J usage is TRBJ2-5; 14 bases align to TRBD2. Germline CDR1 reads LNHDA; CDR2 reads SQIVND (reference sequence). This CDR3 comprises 17 residues. V lost 3 bases, J lost 2 bases, and 5 bases stayed unmatched. CDR3: CASSITGTSGGQETQYF. The CDR3 nucleotides read TGTGCCAGTAGTATTACCGGGACTAGCGGGGGACAAGAGACCCAGTACTTC.

The V gene is TRBV5-1, the J gene TRBJ2-3; D unclear. The V and J ends lost 5 bases and 2 bases respectively, with 9 bases between them. Germline lookup yields CDR1 SGHRS and CDR2 YFSETQ. This CDR3 spans 13 amino acids. The CDR3 reads CASRGIHTDTQYF. The CDR3 DNA follows: TGCGCCAGCAGGGGCATACACACAGATACGCAGTATTTT.

This chain joins TRBV28 and TRBJ2-1; 7 bases map to TRBD1. Per germline, CDR1 MDHEN and CDR2 SYDVKM. After removal of 6 bases from V and 0 bases from J, the junction contained 2 bases not matched to a gene. The CDR3 contains 14 residues. CDR3 DNA sequence: TGTGCCAGCAGGACAGGGCACTCCTACAATGAGCAGTTCTTC. It specifies CASRTGHSYNEQFF.

This chain joins TRBV12-3 or TRBV12-4 and TRBJ1-1; D not resolved. The V and J ends lost 4 bases and 7 bases respectively, with 10 bases between them. The CDR3 spans 12 residues. The CDR3 region is CASSSGVREAFF. CDR3 bases: TGTGCCAGCAGTTCCGGGGTCCGTGAAGCTTTCTTT.

V gene TRBV7-9 combines with J gene TRBJ2-3; 7 bases are a match to TRBD2. Germline lookup yields CDR1 SEHNR and CDR2 FQNEAQ (reference sequence). The CDR3 is made up of 16 amino acids. V dropped 5 bases and J dropped 0; count of bases not matched to a gene: 8. CDR3 DNA: TGTGCCAGCAGCGACCTGGGGCGGGAGAGCACAGATACGCAGTATTTT. Translated, it gives CASSDLGRESTDTQYF.

The chain has TRBV5-6 and TRBJ2-5; the match to TRBD2 covers 12 bases. Trimming removed 6 bases from V and 5 bases from J; junction bases left unmatched: 5. The CDR3 contains 14 residues. The germline V gene has CDR1 SGHDT and CDR2 YYEEEE. In DNA, the CDR3 is TGTGCCAGCATTCTAGCGGGGGGGCACGAGACCCAGTACTTC. Translation: CASILAGGHETQYF.

The V call is TRBV29-1, the J call TRBJ2-7; 7 bases agree with TRBD1. Germline CDR1 reads SQVTM; CDR2 reads ANQGSEA. The CDR3 has 14 residues. The V gene end was trimmed by 2 bases and the J gene end by 2 bases; junction bases not matched to a gene: 6. CDR3 residues: CSVESRTGTYEQYF. CDR3 in DNA: TGCAGCGTTGAATCCCGGACAGGAACCTACGAGCAGTACTTC.

CDR3 sequence reads: CAWSAGGSEAFF. The CDR3, as DNA: TGTGCCTGGAGCGCAGGGGGCTCTGAAGCTTTCTTT. This chain connects TRBV30 to TRBJ1-1; 8 bases fit TRBD1. V lost 3 bases, J lost 6 bases, and 3 bases stayed unmatched. Germline V gene sequence: CDR1 GTSNPN, CDR2 SVGIG (reference sequence). The CDR3 has 12 residues.

As DNA, the CDR3 is TGCGCCAGCTGGCCGGGACAGGTGAACACTGAAGCTTTCTTT. Translation gives CASWPGQVNTEAFF. This chain joins TRBV5-1 and TRBJ1-1; 8 bases align to TRBD1. CDR1 and CDR2 from the germline V gene are SGHRS and YFSETQ. The V segment lost 7 bases and the J segment 0 bases; nucleotides outside the gene matches: 5. CDR3 length equals 14 residues.

This clone was detected ten times or more. The chain combines TRBV5-6 with TRBJ1-1; 9 bases match TRBD1. Looked up from germline, CDR1 is SGHDT and CDR2 is YYEEEE. V shed 0 bases and J 1 base; nucleotides not matched to a gene: 4. The CDR3 has 16 residues. The CDR3 bases are TGTGCCAGCAGCTTGGACAGGGGGCTTAGGAACACTGAAGCTTTCTTT. Its translation is CASSLDRGLRNTEAFF.

The chain combines TRBV10-3 with TRBJ2-7; 8 bases are shared with TRBD1. The CDR3 totals 14 residues. The trim removed 6 bases at V and 2 bases at J, leaving 6 bases unmatched. The germline CDR1 and CDR2 sequences are ENHRY and SYGVKD. DNA for the CDR3: TGTGCCATCAGGGAGACAGGGGCCCCCTACGAGCAGTACTTC. Residues: CAIRETGAPYEQYF.

The V call is TRBV27, the J call TRBJ2-1, with D uncertain. Germline-derived CDR1 and CDR2 are MNHEY and SMNVEV (reference sequence). There are 12 residues in the CDR3. V was shortened by 11 bases and J by 8 bases, with 16 bases between the two germline ends. Here the CDR3 reads CACSSARDEQFF. CDR3 nucleotides: TGTGCCTGCTCGAGCGCCCGGGATGAGCAGTTCTTC.

This clone was counted once. The J gene is TRBJ1-4, the V gene TRBV5-1, with TRBD1 identical over 9 bases. CDR3 length equals 14 residues. Germline CDR1 and CDR2: SGHRS and YFSETQ. J gave up 7 bases and V 4 bases, and 5 bases lay outside the gene matches. CDR3 coding DNA: TGCGCCAGCAGCACCCTGGACAGGGGTGAAAAACTGTTTTTT. Encoded protein: CASSTLDRGEKLFF.

The chain couples TRBV5-4 to TRBJ2-1; 9 positions match TRBD1. Germline V gene sequence: CDR1 SGHNT, CDR2 YYREEE (reference sequence). V was clipped by 4 bases and J by 9 bases; unmatched bases: 8. The CDR3 runs 14 residues. The CDR3 here is CASSVYRGRFEQFF. CDR3 sequence (DNA): TGTGCCAGCAGCGTATACAGGGGGCGCTTTGAGCAGTTCTTC.